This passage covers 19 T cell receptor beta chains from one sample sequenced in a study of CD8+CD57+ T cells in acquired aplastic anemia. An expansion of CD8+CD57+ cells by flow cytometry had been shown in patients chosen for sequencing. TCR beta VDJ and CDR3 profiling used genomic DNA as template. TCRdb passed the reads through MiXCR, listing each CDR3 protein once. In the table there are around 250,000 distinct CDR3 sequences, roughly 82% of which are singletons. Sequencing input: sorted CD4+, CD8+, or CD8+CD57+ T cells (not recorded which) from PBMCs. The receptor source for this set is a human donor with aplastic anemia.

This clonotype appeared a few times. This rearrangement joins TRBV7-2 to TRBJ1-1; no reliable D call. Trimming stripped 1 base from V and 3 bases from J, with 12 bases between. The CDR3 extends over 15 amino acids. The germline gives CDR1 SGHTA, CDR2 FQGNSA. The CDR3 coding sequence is TGTGCCAGCAGCTTAGATCTAGCAGGCGACACTGAAGCTTTCTTT. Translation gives CASSLDLAGDTEAFF.

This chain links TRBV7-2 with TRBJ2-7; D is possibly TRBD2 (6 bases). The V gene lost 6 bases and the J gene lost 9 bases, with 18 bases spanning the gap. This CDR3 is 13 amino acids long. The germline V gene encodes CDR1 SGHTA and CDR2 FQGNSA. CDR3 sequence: CASSSGRSDAQYF. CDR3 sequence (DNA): TGTGCCAGCAGTTCCGGGAGATCCGACGCGCAGTACTTC.

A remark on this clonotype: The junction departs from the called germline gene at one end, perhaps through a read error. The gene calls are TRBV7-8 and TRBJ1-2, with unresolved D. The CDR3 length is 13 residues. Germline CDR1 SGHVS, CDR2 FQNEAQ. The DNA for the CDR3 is TGTGCCAGCAGCCAAAGCCATGCAGGTGGCCACACCTTC. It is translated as CASSQSHAGGHTF.

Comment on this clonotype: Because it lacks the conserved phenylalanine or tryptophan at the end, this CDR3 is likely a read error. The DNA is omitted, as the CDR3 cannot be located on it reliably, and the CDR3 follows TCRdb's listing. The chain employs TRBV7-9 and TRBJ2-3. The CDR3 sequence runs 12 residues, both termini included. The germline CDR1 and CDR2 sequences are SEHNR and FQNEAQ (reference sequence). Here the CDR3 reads CASSLRSDTQNV.

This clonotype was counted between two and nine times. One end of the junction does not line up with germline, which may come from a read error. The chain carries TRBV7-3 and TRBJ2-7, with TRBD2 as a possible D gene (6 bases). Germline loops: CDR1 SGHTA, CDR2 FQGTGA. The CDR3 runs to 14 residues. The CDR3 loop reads CASRFTGDDYAQYF. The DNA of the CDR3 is TGTGCTAGCAGGTTCACGGGGGATGACTATGCGCAGTATTTC.

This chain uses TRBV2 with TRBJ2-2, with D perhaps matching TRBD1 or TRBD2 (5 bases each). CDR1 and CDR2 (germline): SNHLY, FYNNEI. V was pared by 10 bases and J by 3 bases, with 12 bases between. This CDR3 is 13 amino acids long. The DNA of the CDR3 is TGTGCCACCGGGGACGGGGACACCGGGGAGCTGTTTTTT. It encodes CATGDGDTGELFF.

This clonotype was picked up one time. CDR3 DNA: TGTGCCAGCAGCTTAGTGCCTCGCGCCGGGGAGCTGTTTTTT. It yields the protein CASSLVPRAGELFF. The V call is TRBV7-9, the J call TRBJ2-2, with D hard to call. V shed 1 base and J shed 6 bases, with 9 bases lying between them. Germline values: CDR1 SEHNR, CDR2 FQNEAQ (reference sequence). The CDR3 is 14 amino acids.

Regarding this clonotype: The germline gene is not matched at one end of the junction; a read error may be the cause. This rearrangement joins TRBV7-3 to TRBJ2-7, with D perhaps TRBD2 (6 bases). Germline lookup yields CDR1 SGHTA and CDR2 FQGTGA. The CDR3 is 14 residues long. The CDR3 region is CASSISGSGLDTHF. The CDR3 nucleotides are TGTGCCAGCAGCATCAGCGGAAGCGGGTTAGATACGCACTTC.

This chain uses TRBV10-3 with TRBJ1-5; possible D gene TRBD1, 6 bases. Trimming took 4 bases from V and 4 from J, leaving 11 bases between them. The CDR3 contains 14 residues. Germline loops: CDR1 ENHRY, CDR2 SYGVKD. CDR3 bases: TGTGCCATCAGTGCTGACAGGTCGAATCAGCCCCAGCATTTT. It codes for CAISADRSNQPQHF.

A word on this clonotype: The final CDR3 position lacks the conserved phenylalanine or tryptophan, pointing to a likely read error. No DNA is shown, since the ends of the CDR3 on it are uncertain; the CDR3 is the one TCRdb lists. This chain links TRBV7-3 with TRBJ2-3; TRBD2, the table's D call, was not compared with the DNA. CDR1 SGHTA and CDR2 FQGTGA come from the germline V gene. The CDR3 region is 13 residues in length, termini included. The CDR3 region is CASSLGGQPQHFV.

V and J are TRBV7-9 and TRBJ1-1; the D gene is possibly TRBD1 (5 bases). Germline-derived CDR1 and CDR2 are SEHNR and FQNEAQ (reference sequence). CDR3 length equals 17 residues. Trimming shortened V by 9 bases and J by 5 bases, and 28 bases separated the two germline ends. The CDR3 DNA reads TGTGCCAGTGGCTGGGGTGCGGGGCTGGGAGGACGTACTGAAGCTTTCTTT. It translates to CASGWGAGLGGRTEAFF. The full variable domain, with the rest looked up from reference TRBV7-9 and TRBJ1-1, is DTGVSQNPRHKITKRGQNVTFRCDPISEHNRLYWYRQTLGQGPEFLTYFQNEAQLEKSRLLSDRFSAERPKGSFSTLEIQRTEQGDSAMYLCASGWGAGLGGRTEAFFGQGTRLTVV.

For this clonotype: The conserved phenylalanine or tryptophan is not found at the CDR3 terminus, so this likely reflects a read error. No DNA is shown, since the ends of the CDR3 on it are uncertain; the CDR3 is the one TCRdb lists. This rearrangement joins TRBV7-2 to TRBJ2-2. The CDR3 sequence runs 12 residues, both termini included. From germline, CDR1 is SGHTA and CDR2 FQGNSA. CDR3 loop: CASSPVPGELVS.

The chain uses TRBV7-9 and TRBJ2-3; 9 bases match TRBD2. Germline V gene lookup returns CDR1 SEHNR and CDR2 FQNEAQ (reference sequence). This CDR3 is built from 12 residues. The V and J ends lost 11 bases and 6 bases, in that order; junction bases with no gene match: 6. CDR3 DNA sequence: TGTGCCGGAGCGGGAGGTACGGATACGCAGTATTTT. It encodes CAGAGGTDTQYF.

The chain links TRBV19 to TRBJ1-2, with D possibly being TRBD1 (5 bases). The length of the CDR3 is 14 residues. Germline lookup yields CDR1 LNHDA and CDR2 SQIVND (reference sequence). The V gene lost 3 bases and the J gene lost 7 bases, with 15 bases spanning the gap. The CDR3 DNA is TGTGCCAGTAGTATTCAGGGCACCTTCACTGGCTACACCTTC. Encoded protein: CASSIQGTFTGYTF.

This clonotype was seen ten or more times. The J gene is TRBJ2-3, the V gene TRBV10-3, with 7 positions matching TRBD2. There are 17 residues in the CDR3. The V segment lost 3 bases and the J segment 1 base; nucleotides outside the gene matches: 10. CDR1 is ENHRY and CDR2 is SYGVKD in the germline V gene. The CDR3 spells CAISEAWEGEGTDTQYF. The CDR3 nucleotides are TGTGCCATCAGTGAAGCCTGGGAGGGCGAGGGCACAGATACGCAGTATTTT.

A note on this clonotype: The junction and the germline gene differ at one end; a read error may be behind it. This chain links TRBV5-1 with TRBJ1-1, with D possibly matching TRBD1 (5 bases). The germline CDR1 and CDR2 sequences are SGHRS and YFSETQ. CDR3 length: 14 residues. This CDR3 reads CASSLVAWGNEAFF. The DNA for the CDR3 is TGTGCCAGCAGCTTAGTGGCCTGGGGCAATGAAGCTTTCTTT.

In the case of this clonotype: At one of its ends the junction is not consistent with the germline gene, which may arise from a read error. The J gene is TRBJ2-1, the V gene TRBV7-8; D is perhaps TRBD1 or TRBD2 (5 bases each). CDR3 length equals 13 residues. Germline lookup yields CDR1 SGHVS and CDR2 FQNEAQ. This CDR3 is CASSLGGSHEPQF. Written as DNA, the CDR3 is TGTGCCAGCAGCTTAGGGGGGAGCCATGAGCCGCAGTTC.

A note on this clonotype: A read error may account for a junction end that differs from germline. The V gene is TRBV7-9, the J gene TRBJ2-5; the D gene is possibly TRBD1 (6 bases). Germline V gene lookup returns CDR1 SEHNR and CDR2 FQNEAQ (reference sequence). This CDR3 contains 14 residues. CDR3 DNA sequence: TGTGCCAGCAGCATTGAAAGAGGCCAGGGGACCGAGTACTTC. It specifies CASSIERGQGTEYF.

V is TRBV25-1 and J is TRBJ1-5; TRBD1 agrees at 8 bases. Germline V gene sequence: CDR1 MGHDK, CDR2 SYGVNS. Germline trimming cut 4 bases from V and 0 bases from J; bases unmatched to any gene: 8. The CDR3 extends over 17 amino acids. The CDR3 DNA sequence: TGTGCCAGCAGTGGCCCCGGGACAGGTGGTAGCAATCAGCCCCAGCATTTT. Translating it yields CASSGPGTGGSNQPQHF.